The present TCR beta chain was sequenced within a study of early T cells in non-severe SARS-CoV-2 infection (dated by TCRdb to the early 2020s). Context from the whole study: TCR sequencing used bulk RNA from unsorted whole blood, so alpha and beta chains could not be paired. The study at large found these results: VDJdb matching was skewed toward anti-spike CD8 responses, so virus-specific expansions were likely underestimated and private and CD4 specificities were missed.

CDR1 and CDR2 are read off the germline V gene as SGHTA and FQGTGA. Including the terminal cysteine and phenylalanine, the CDR3 comprises 13 residues. The DNA shown is the 39-base CDR3, in frame from base 1. Between the V and J ends, shortened by 2 bases and 8 bases respectively, the junction contains 12 bases. Set within a cohort of healthcare workers in London, UK, this nested case-control study involved weekly PCR testing of nasopharyngeal swabs along with blood sampling. Healthcare workers were enrolled in the week of the UK lockdown, from 23 to 31 March 2020, and were followed every week for up to roughly 16 weeks. The library relied on 5' RACE. TCRdb names NextSeq 500 as the instrument used. Unique molecular identifiers were attached to individual cDNA molecules in the TCR library protocol so that sequencing error and PCR bias could be corrected. Both TCR alpha and beta chains were sequenced, and tight co-correlation was observed between alpha and beta sequence abundances in each sample. The original methods were these. Decombinator V4 was used to annotate TCR sequences for V gene, J gene and CDR3. Expanded TCRs were defined as changing significantly between any two time points under a Poisson model with p below 0.0001. TCR abundances were normalised to the total number of TCRs sequenced per sample and were expressed as counts per million. TRAV1-2 paired with TRAJ12, TRAJ20 or TRAJ33 defined MAIT TCRs, while TRAV10 paired with TRAJ18 defined iNKT TCRs. A search of VDJdb, accessed on 1 November 2021, was run for TCRs annotated to CMV, EBV and SARS-CoV-2, with TCRs annotated for multiple antigens excluded. The public reads were reprocessed in TCRdb via fastp at Q25 and MiXCR, keeping in-frame beta chains. Rows are combined by CDR3 protein, so each entry shows the most common genes and DNA. The V and J calls were determined by TCRdb, not by the authors. The sample table lists about 110,000 distinct CDR3 sequences, around 10% of them with a count of one. Of the sample, approximately 3.1% is held by the ten largest clones.

This clonotype appeared many times. Its antigen remains undetermined. Per-base qualities were not stored, and no clone one base away is much larger. The rearranged chain carries TRBV7-3 and TRBJ1-2, with no reliable assignment of the D segment. The receptor was derived from an adult who was a healthcare worker with PCR-confirmed SARS-CoV-2 infection or an uninfected control (not recorded which). Source material: whole blood. The CDR3 is CASSLGGYEGYTF. The sequenced DNA: TGTGCCAGCAGCTTAGGAGGGTATGAGGGCTACACCTTC.